A single TCR beta chain is shown here with its context. Its antigen is unidentified. The record originates from a study of molecular identifiers for immune sequencing clone quantification. Preparation of the bulk TCR libraries relied on previously described methods and listed TCR primers. TCRdb re-analysed the PCR reads in MiXCR, keeping a single row per CDR3 protein. The sample has about 640,000 distinct CDR3 sequences, 15% to 20% seen once. Findings and caveats of the study: Spiked Jurkat TCR RNA equal to one cell could reportedly be picked out among one million naive cells.

V shed 3 bases, J shed 6 bases, and the junction held 5 bases outside the gene matches. The germline gives CDR1 SGHTA, CDR2 FQGNSA. There are 14 residues in the CDR3. Isolation of naive CD8 T cells was achieved by sorting on a CD8+CD4-CCR7+CD45RA+ phenotype. V is TRBV7-2 and J is TRBJ2-7; TRBD1 matches at 10 bases. The TCR was taken from a human donor in good health. Some libraries in this study had Jurkat cell RNA spiked in. The sample taken for sequencing was naive CD8+ T cells from blood, with Jurkat cell RNA spiked in. The subset here: FACS-sorted CD8+CD4-CCR7+CD45RA+ naive T cells. Written as DNA, the CDR3 is TGTGCCAGCAGCTTGACAGGGGGCGGGAGCGAGCAGTACTTC. Its protein is CASSLTGGGSEQYF.